This TCR beta chain was identified in a study of T cells in Graves' hyperthyroidism and ophthalmopathy. The CDR3 regions of TCR beta were amplified from RNA transcripts. The HTBI set primed first-round TCR CDR3 RT-PCR. TCRdb redid the calling of the multiplex PCR reads with MiXCR, one entry per CDR3 protein. The sample shows under 400,000 distinct CDR3 sequences, roughly 15% of them seen only once. Regarding the study as a whole: Most thyroid-expanded clonotypes above 0.001 were also found in blood.

Germline CDR1 is SGHRS and CDR2 is YFSETQ. V gave up 0 bases and J gave up 3 bases, with 6 bases separating them. The CDR3 is 14 amino acids. Ten or more counts support this clonotype. Its specificity is not known. This sequence joins TRBV5-1 and TRBJ2-2, with D tentatively TRBD1 (6 bases). The material sequenced was blood. The source of this sequence is a woman aged 55 to 70 with Graves' ophthalmopathy. Here the CDR3 reads CASSLEGDTGELFF. The CDR3 nucleotides are TGCGCCAGCAGCTTGGAGGGGGACACCGGGGAGCTGTTTTTT.